The 28 T cell receptor beta chains reported below all come from one sample, sequenced in a study of blood T cell repertoires in COVID-19. Generated by immunoSEQ multiplex PCR, the TCRdb table keeps only in-frame clones and is missing some. Found here are a few hundred thousand clones, around 89% of them singletons; the top ten hold more than 0.75%. The specimen sequenced was peripheral blood. The receptor set was obtained from a man aged 30 to 39 with acute or convalescent COVID-19.

A remark on this clone: Germline and junction disagree at one end, which may indicate a read error. The rearrangement joins TRBV2 to TRBJ1-6; D is perhaps TRBD1 (5 bases). The CDR3 length is 16 residues. The V gene's germline CDR1 is SNHLY and CDR2 FYNNEI. In DNA, the CDR3 is TGTGCCAGCAGTCCAGTGGGGGGTTTTAAGGTCCCGGTGTTGTACTTT. This translates into CASSPVGGFKVPVLYF.

This clone has more than one count but fewer than ten. The chain has TRBV7-3 and TRBJ2-1; 7 bases line up with TRBD1. Germline CDR1 is SGHTA and CDR2 is FQGTGA. This CDR3 spans 14 amino acids. The V segment lost 5 bases and the J segment 4 bases; nucleotides outside the gene matches: 5. CDR3 nucleotides: TGTGCCAGCAGCCCTCTACAGGGGTACAATGAGCAGTTCTTC. Protein sequence: CASSPLQGYNEQFF.

The chain combines TRBV9 with TRBJ2-1; 12 bases line up with TRBD2. Germline values: CDR1 SGDLS, CDR2 YYNGEE. This CDR3 is 18 amino acids long. V dropped 0 bases and J dropped 8; count of bases not matched to a gene: 12. The CDR3 reads CASSVVASGGAYVDEQFF. Here the CDR3 DNA reads TGTGCCAGCAGCGTAGTGGCTAGCGGGGGGGCCTACGTTGATGAGCAGTTCTTC.

The chain joins TRBV29-1 to TRBJ1-1, with D perhaps TRBD1 (5 bases). CDR3 size: 12 residues. CDR1 is SQVTM and CDR2 is ANQGSEA in the germline V gene. Deletions cut 8 bases from V and 3 bases from J, with 13 bases between. The CDR3 sequence is CSTRRGDTEAFF. The CDR3 DNA reads as TGCAGCACCCGACGGGGGGACACTGAAGCTTTCTTT.

The chain combines TRBV7-8 with TRBJ2-5, with D unresolved. The CDR3 has 13 amino acids. With 1 base removed from V and 3 bases from J, the gap between germline ends came to 6 bases. Germline loops: CDR1 SGHVS, CDR2 FQNEAQ. Here the CDR3 reads CASSLGAKETQYF. CDR3 sequence (DNA): TGTGCCAGCAGCTTAGGGGCCAAAGAGACCCAGTACTTC.

The gene calls are TRBV21-1 and TRBJ2-1; the table's D gene call, TRBD1, was not cross checked with the DNA. TRBV21-1 counts as a pseudogene. The CDR3 runs to 14 residues. The CDR3 protein is CASRRRQGGNEQFF. The CDR3 bases are TGTGCCAGCAGGCGCCGACAGGGGGGCAATGAGCAGTTCTTC.

This clone was detected once. The rearrangement links TRBV7-9 to TRBJ2-1; unclear D gene. The CDR3 length is 14 residues. The germline gives CDR1 SEHNR, CDR2 FQNEAQ (reference sequence). Trimming took 8 bases from V and 1 from J, leaving 12 bases between them. CDR3 sequence reads: CASVSSRSYNEQFF. Here the CDR3 DNA reads TGTGCCAGCGTTAGCAGTCGATCCTACAATGAGCAGTTCTTC. Complete variable domain (other parts from reference TRBV7-9 and TRBJ2-1): DTGVSQNPRHKITKRGQNVTFRCDPISEHNRLYWYRQTLGQGPEFLTYFQNEAQLEKSRLLSDRFSAERPKGSFSTLEIQRTEQGDSAMYLCASVSSRSYNEQFFGPGTRLTVL.

The V and J genes are TRBV6-6 and TRBJ2-1; TRBD2 agrees at 8 bases. This CDR3 is 20 amino acids long. Germline V lookup: CDR1 MNHNY, CDR2 SVGAGI (reference sequence). With 6 bases clipped from V and 0 bases from J, the junction kept 19 bases outside the gene matches. CDR3: CASSRRPRRGGGSSYNEQFF. In DNA form, the CDR3 reads TGTGCCAGCAGCCGAAGACCTAGGAGGGGCGGGGGGAGCTCCTACAATGAGCAGTTCTTC.

V is TRBV7-9 and J is TRBJ1-2, with a weak D call TRBD1 (6 bases). The CDR3 consists of 14 residues. Trimming removed 5 bases at V and 4 bases at J, with 14 bases between. Germline values: CDR1 SEHNR, CDR2 FQNEAQ (reference sequence). CDR3 protein: CASSGTPFLYGYTF. For the CDR3, the DNA is TGTGCCAGCAGCGGGACACCTTTTCTCTATGGCTACACCTTC.

The V and J genes are TRBV3-1 (or the pseudogene TRBV3-2) and TRBJ2-1; 8 positions match TRBD2. The CDR3 spans 17 residues. CDR1 LGHDT and CDR2 YNNKEL come from the germline V gene (reference sequence). V trimming: 0 bases; J trimming: 4 bases; junction bases outside the gene matches: 8. CDR3 protein: CASSQDLSSGPYNEQFF. The CDR3 bases are TGTGCCAGCAGCCAAGATTTGTCTAGCGGGCCATACAATGAGCAGTTCTTC.

This clone was seen a few times. In DNA form, the CDR3 reads TGTGCCAGCAGCTCGTCCCTGGCTAGCGGTGAGCAGTTCTTC. Its translation is CASSSSLASGEQFF. The chain recombines TRBV5-8 with TRBJ2-1; TRBD2 matches at 7 bases. The CDR3 consists of 14 residues. The trim removed 3 bases at V and 9 bases at J, leaving 9 bases unmatched. In germline, CDR1 is SGHTS, CDR2 YDEGEE.

The rearrangement uses TRBV5-1 and TRBJ1-1; a weak D match, TRBD1 (5 bases). V was clipped by 3 bases and J by 4 bases, with 19 bases between them. Per the germline V gene, CDR1 is SGHRS and CDR2 is YFSETQ. The CDR3 spans 16 residues. The CDR3 reads CASSSTPTVPSTEAFF. In DNA form, the CDR3 reads TGCGCCAGCAGCTCCACCCCGACAGTTCCGAGCACTGAAGCTTTCTTT. Drawing the rest from reference TRBV5-1 and TRBJ1-1, the complete variable domain is KAGVTQTPRYLIKTRGQQVTLSCSPISGHRSVSWYQQTPGQGLQFLFEYFSETQRNKGNFPGRFSGRQFSNSRSEMNVSTLELGDSALYLCASSSTPTVPSTEAFFGQGTRLTVV.

The genes are TRBV3-1 (or the pseudogene TRBV3-2) and TRBJ2-1, with D possibly being TRBD2 (6 bases). The CDR3 runs to 15 residues. Trimming removed 5 bases from V and 7 bases from J, with 18 bases in between. CDR1 and CDR2 (germline): LGHDT, YNNKEL (reference sequence). The CDR3 DNA sequence: TGTGCCAGCAGCACGTGGAGGGGAATTTGGAATGAGCAGTTCTTC. Encoded protein: CASSTWRGIWNEQFF.

The J gene is TRBJ2-1, the V gene TRBV24-1, with D unclear. The CDR3 contains 12 residues. The germline V and J ends were trimmed by 3 bases and 9 bases, with 8 bases remaining between them. CDR1 KGHDR and CDR2 SFDVKD come from the germline V gene. CDR3 nucleotides: TGTGCCACCAGTGATGTTTTCAGTGAGCAGTTCTTC. It is translated as CATSDVFSEQFF.

The rearrangement uses TRBV18 and TRBJ1-3; no clear D gene. Trimming removed 0 bases from V and 0 bases from J, with 12 bases in between. CDR1 and CDR2 from the germline V gene are KGHSH and LQKENI. The CDR3 has 17 amino acids. CDR3 in amino acids: CASSPPSVYTSGNTIYF. The CDR3 DNA follows: TGTGCCAGCTCACCACCGTCCGTCTATACCTCTGGAAACACCATATATTTT.

This clone was seen a single time. The chain uses TRBV3-1 (or the pseudogene TRBV3-2) and TRBJ1-4; possible D gene TRBD1, 5 bases. The ends were cut back, 0 bases at V and 7 bases at J, with 15 bases in the middle. CDR1 is LGHDT and CDR2 is YNNKEL in the germline V gene (reference sequence). The CDR3 totals 16 residues. CDR3 amino acids: CASSQDVGREGEKLFF. CDR3 bases: TGTGCCAGCAGCCAAGATGTTGGCAGGGAGGGTGAAAAACTGTTTTTT.

V and J are TRBV19 and TRBJ2-6, with D possibly matching TRBD2 (7 bases). The CDR3 extends over 19 amino acids. Germline assignment: CDR1 LNHDA and CDR2 SQIVND (reference sequence). Trimming shortened V by 6 bases and J by 2 bases, and 23 bases separated the two germline ends. The CDR3 spells CASSLSTIRGGAGANVLTF. The CDR3 DNA sequence: TGTGCCAGTAGCCTTTCTACAATACGAGGGGGGGCTGGGGCCAACGTCCTGACTTTC.

The chain couples TRBV4-2 to TRBJ2-7; D gene ambiguous. The CDR3 spans 14 residues. Trimming shortened V by 3 bases and J by 0 bases, and 9 bases separated the two germline ends. In germline, CDR1 is LGHNA, CDR2 YNFKEQ. The CDR3 spells CASSQRLDSYEQYF. The CDR3 coding sequence is TGTGCCAGCAGCCAGCGCCTAGACTCCTACGAGCAGTACTTC.

The sample holds one count of this clone. The V and J genes are TRBV6-5 and TRBJ1-1, with 9 bases identical to TRBD1. Germline V lookup: CDR1 MNHEY, CDR2 SVGAGI. The CDR3 extends over 15 amino acids. After removal of 0 bases from V and 3 bases from J, the junction contained 2 bases not matched to a gene. The chain's CDR3 is CASSYSGTGHTEAFF. CDR3 nucleotide sequence: TGTGCCAGCAGTTACTCAGGGACAGGGCACACTGAAGCTTTCTTT.

The rearrangement joins TRBV24-1 to TRBJ2-1; possibly TRBD2 for D (6 bases). Germline CDR1 KGHDR, CDR2 SFDVKD. The length of the CDR3 is 14 residues. V lost 7 bases to trimming and J lost 0 bases, with 9 bases between them. The CDR3 nucleotides are TGTGCCACCAGCATGGGGGGCTCCTACAATGAGCAGTTCTTC. Amino acids: CATSMGGSYNEQFF.

The chain recombines TRBV18 with TRBJ1-1; D not certain. The CDR3 is 13 residues long. Germline lookup yields CDR1 KGHSH and CDR2 LQKENI. V was clipped by 3 bases and J by 2 bases, with 7 bases between them. The CDR3 bases are TGTGCCAGCTCACCGACTCAAAACACTGAAGCTTTCTTT. Translation: CASSPTQNTEAFF.

The chain links TRBV4-2 to TRBJ2-2; TRBD1 matches at 11 bases. CDR1 and CDR2 from the germline V gene are LGHNA and YNFKEQ. The CDR3 is 16 residues long. The junction had 4 bases not matched to a gene; V was cut back by 1 base and J by 6 bases. The CDR3 is CASSQGRTGGSGELFF. The CDR3 DNA sequence: TGTGCCAGCAGCCAAGGTCGGACAGGGGGCTCCGGGGAGCTGTTTTTT.

The chain couples TRBV12-3 or TRBV12-4 to TRBJ2-7; possibly TRBD2 for D (5 bases). The CDR3 consists of 13 residues. V was trimmed by 4 bases and J by 3 bases, leaving 10 bases between them. In DNA, the CDR3 is TGTGCCAGCAGTTCCGGGGAGCTCTACGAGCAGTACTTC. Amino acid sequence: CASSSGELYEQYF.

The genes are TRBV2 and TRBJ1-5, with 8 positions matching TRBD1. The CDR3 length is 14 residues. J gave up 5 bases and V 4 bases, and 4 bases lay outside the gene matches. Germline V gene lookup returns CDR1 SNHLY and CDR2 FYNNEI. CDR3 in DNA: TGTGCCAGCAGTGGACAGGGGAGCCATCAGCCCCAGCATTTT. Its protein product is CASSGQGSHQPQHF.

The chain carries TRBV30 and TRBJ2-7; TRBD2 might be the D (6 bases). Germline V lookup: CDR1 GTSNPN, CDR2 SVGIG (reference sequence). The CDR3 consists of 14 residues. The V end lost 3 bases, the J end lost 1 base, and 13 bases lay between the germline ends. The CDR3, as DNA: TGTGCCTGGAGAACAGGCGGACTATCCTACGAGCAGTACTTC. The encoded protein is CAWRTGGLSYEQYF.

CDR3 nucleotide sequence: TGTGCCAGCAGCTTAACCAACACAGATACGCAGTATTTT. Its translation: CASSLTNTDTQYF. This chain joins TRBV7-3 and TRBJ2-3, with unresolved D. The length of the CDR3 is 13 residues. Germline V gene sequence: CDR1 SGHTA, CDR2 FQGTGA. With 0 bases removed from V and 2 bases from J, the gap between germline ends came to 3 bases.

This chain connects TRBV6-5 to TRBJ1-5; TRBD1 is a possible D gene (6 bases). The CDR3 has 15 amino acids. V gave up 0 bases and J gave up 4 bases, with 10 bases separating them. Germline CDR1 reads MNHEY; CDR2 reads SVGAGI. The CDR3 protein is CASSYSGQPNQPQHF. Written as DNA, the CDR3 is TGTGCCAGCAGTTACTCCGGACAGCCGAATCAGCCCCAGCATTTT.

The J gene is TRBJ2-7, the V gene TRBV15, with no clear D. The CDR3 contains 13 residues. Germline V lookup: CDR1 LNHNV, CDR2 YYDKDF (reference sequence). Trimming pared 4 bases from V and 3 bases from J, leaving 10 bases between. The CDR3 here is CATSTDKNYEQYF. The CDR3 bases are TGTGCCACCAGCACTGACAAGAACTACGAGCAGTACTTC. The full variable domain, its missing parts supplied by reference TRBV15 and TRBJ2-7, is DAMVIQNPRYQVTQFGKPVTLSCSQTLNHNVMYWYQQKSSQAPKLLFHYYDKDFNNEADTPDNFQSRRPNTSFCFLDIRSPGLGDTAMYLCATSTDKNYEQYFGPGTRLTVT.